This T cell receptor beta chain is from a study of cytomegalovirus exposure and HLA in healthy donors. Study conclusions and caveats: Available immune exposure information was restricted to CMV serostatus only. Later analysis suggested most CMV-associated TCR beta chains were HLA-restricted. According to an earlier analysis, most TCR beta V segments yielded productive rearrangements about 90% or about 30% of the time.

The junction had 9 bases not matched to a gene; V was cut back by 3 bases and J by 4 bases. CDR3 length: 16 amino acids. Germline assignment: CDR1 MRHNA and CDR2 SNTAGT. On this clone: No antigen is known for it.

Primers: 60 Vbeta forward and 13 Jbeta reverse. The protocol was immunoSEQ multiplex PCR, while the TCRdb copy is restricted to in-frame clones and leaves out a portion. In total, the table holds about 120,000 clones. This TCR was recovered from a middle-aged woman in good health and CMV-seropositive. This chain uses TRBV6-4 with TRBJ2-3, with 8 bases aligning to TRBD2. Material for sequencing was PBMCs. CDR3 in DNA: TGTGCCAGCAGTGAATCGGTGGCGGGAGGATCAGATACGCAGTATTTT. It codes for CASSESVAGGSDTQYF.